This is a list of T cell receptor beta chains from one sample in a study of cytomegalovirus exposure and HLA in healthy donors. The method was immunoSEQ multiplex PCR; TCRdb's version includes in-frame clones alone and lacks a portion of them. Altogether under 200,000 clones are present, about 78% being singletons, with the ten largest covering around 2.2%. Material: PBMCs. These receptors all come from a man aged 55 to 70 in good health and CMV-seronegative. The conserved cysteine and the conserved F or W are not part of the CDR3 here. Fields, in order: V gene, J gene, CDR3 protein.

>TRBV6-5|TRBJ2-7
ASSYAPPQIPYEQY
>TRBV7-9|TRBJ1-3
ASSWASLSGNTIY
>TRBV5-1|TRBJ2-7
ASSPTGGSSYEQY
>TRBV5-1|TRBJ1-5
ASSLSSGGSQPQN
>TRBV28|TRBJ2-7
ASSSGGPSYEQY
>TRBV14|TRBJ2-2
ASSQDISGELF
>TRBV6-5|TRBJ2-7
ASSPGGGYEQY
>TRBV7-9|TRBJ2-6
SSSLGFGGANVLT
>TRBV19|TRBJ2-1
ASSIDRLAGAYEQF
>TRBV6-1|TRBJ1-1
ASRLRRPLPTEAF
>TRBV7-2|TRBJ2-1
ASSTRLSSYNEQF
>TRBV27|TRBJ1-1
ASSFSPGNTEAF
>TRBV7-2|.
ASSLVVETYEQY
>TRBV29-1|TRBJ2-3
SVEASGGFGQY
>TRBV5-4|.
ASSSGTSGRLYEQY
>TRBV18|TRBJ1-5
ASSPAVARGNQPQH
>TRBV18|TRBJ2-3
ASSPVETPANTQY
>TRBV7-8|TRBJ2-7
ASSLGTGVTYEQY
>TRBV27|TRBJ2-2
ASRDRARIGELF
>TRBV6-1|TRBJ1-1
ASSEASGDEAF
>TRBV7-9|TRBJ1-1
ASSRDRVVAGTEAF
>TRBV7-9|TRBJ2-2
ASSPRGGRTTGELF
>TRBV29-1|TRBJ1-2
SVEREDGYT
>TRBV7-3|TRBJ2-3
ASSLGLLTDTQY
>TRBV6-5|TRBJ1-2
ASSRGTTGNYGYT
>TRBV4-2|TRBJ2-5
ASSQDFPAYQETQY
>TRBV9|TRBJ2-3
ASSPRTSGGDTQY
>TRBV23-1|TRBJ2-5
ASSQGGRDGY
>TRBV7-9|TRBJ2-7
ASSSTHRGKDSYEQY
>TRBV7-9|TRBJ2-5
ASSPGLAGSLQETQY
>TRBV6-6|TRBJ2-7
ASSFRRGEEY
>TRBV6-1|TRBJ2-7
ASRVAGVLYEQY
>TRBV5-6|TRBJ1-4
ASSLAEQASGEKLF
>TRBV18|TRBJ1-1
ASTDSPNTEAF
>TRBV5-8|TRBJ2-2
ASSGHRGPGELF
>TRBV6-5|TRBJ1-6
ASSYSQGEGGSPLH
>TRBV7-8|TRBJ2-1
ASSLGTRREQF
>TRBV29-1|TRBJ1-1
SVHQGNTEAF
>TRBV4-2|TRBJ2-2
ASSQEGRGTGELF
>TRBV5-4|TRBJ2-1
ASSFPPSNEQF
>TRBV6-1|TRBJ2-2
ASRRERGTGELF
>TRBV7-9|TRBJ1-1
ASIPGQMNTEAF
>TRBV5-5|TRBJ1-6
ASSEERTGGIYNSPLH
>TRBV7-8|TRBJ2-7
ASSLRDGQDPYSEQY
>TRBV7-2|TRBJ2-1
ASTIKSSYNEQF
>TRBV4-2|TRBJ1-2
ASTPGPTTNYGYT
>TRBV4-1|TRBJ1-1
ASSQYATGGRSMNTEAF
>TRBV5-1|TRBJ2-5
ASSPQTSGGGETQY
>TRBV29-1|TRBJ1-1
SVAGGNTEAF
>TRBV10-2|TRBJ1-1
ASKQGGSTEAF
>TRBV19|TRBJ2-1
ASSTYPGQGGNEQF
>TRBV2|TRBJ1-3
ASRAGLSGNTIY
>TRBV29-1|TRBJ2-7
SVVSATGAYEQY